This T cell receptor beta chain was identified in a study of a mutant IDH1 vaccine in newly diagnosed glioma. Trimming removed 0 bases at V and 0 bases at J, with 18 bases between. Germline V lookup: CDR1 MRHNA, CDR2 SNTAGT. The CDR3 has 20 amino acids. A note on this clone: The antigen is not known.

TCRdb's table, derived via immunoSEQ multiplex PCR, lists solely in-frame clones and lacks some. This sample carries tens of thousands of clones, approximately 84% of them seen once, and the ten largest clones take approximately 3.8%. Time point of the sample: week 23, last vaccination. Topical imiquimod was applied with each vaccine dose, which held 300 ug of mutant IDH1 20-mer peptide. The chain combines TRBV6-4 with TRBJ1-6; tentative D call: TRBD1 (6 bases). Material: PBMCs, obtained from a glioma patient whose treatment included an IDH1 peptide vaccine. The receptor was derived from a man aged 30 to 39 with glioma. The CDR3 nucleotides read TGTGCCAGCAGTGACTCGAACAGCGCGGGGGCCAGCTCCTATAATTCACCCCTCCACTTT. Translating it yields CASSDSNSAGASSYNSPLHF.